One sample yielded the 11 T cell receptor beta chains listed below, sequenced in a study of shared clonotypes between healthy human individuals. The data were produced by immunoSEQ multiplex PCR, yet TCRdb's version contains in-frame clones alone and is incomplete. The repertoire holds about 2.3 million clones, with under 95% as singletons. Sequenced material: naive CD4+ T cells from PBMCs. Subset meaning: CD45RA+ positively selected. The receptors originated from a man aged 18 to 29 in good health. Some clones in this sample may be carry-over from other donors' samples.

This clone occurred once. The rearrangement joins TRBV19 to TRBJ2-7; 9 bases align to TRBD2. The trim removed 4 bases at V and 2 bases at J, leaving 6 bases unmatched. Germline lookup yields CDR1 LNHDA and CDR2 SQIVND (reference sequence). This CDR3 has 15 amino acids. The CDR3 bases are TGTGCCAGTAGTAGATTAGCGGGAGTTCCCTACGAGCAGTACTTC. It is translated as CASSRLAGVPYEQYF.

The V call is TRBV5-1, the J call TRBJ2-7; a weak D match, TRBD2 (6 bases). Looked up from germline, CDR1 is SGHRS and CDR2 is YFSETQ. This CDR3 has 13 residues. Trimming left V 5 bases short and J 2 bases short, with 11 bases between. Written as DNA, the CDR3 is TGCGCCAGCAGGTCCCTAGCGACCTACGAGCAGTACTTC. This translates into CASRSLATYEQYF.

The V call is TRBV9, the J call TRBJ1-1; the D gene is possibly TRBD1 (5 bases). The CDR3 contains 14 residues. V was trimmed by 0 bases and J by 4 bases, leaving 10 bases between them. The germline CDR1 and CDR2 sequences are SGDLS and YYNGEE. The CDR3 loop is CASSVDTQGTEAFF. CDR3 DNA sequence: TGTGCCAGCAGCGTAGATACCCAGGGCACTGAAGCTTTCTTT.

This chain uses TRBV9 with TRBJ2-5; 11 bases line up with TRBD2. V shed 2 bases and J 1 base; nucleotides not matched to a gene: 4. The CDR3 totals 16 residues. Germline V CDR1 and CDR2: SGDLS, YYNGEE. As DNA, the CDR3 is TGTGCCAGCAGCGTCCGACTAGCGGGGAGCCAAGAGACCCAGTACTTC. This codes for CASSVRLAGSQETQYF.

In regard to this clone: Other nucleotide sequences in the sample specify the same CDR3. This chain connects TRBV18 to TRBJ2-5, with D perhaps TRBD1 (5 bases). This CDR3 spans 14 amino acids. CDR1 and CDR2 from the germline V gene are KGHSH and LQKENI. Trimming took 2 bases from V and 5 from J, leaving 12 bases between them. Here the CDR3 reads CASSPSGRGETQYF. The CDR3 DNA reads TGTGCCAGCTCACCAAGTGGAAGGGGCGAGACCCAGTACTTC.

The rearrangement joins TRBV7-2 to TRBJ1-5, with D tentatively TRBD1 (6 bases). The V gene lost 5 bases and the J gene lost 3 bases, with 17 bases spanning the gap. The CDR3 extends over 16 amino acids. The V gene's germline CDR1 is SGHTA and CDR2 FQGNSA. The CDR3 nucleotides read TGTGCCAGCAGCGCCCACGGGGGGCGGAACAATCAGCCCCAGCATTTT. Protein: CASSAHGGRNNQPQHF. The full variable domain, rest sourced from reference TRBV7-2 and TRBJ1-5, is GAGVSQSPSNKVTEKGKDVELRCDPISGHTALYWYRQSLGQGLEFLIYFQGNSAPDKSGLPSDRFSAERTGGSVSTLTIQRTQQEDSAVYLCASSAHGGRNNQPQHFGDGTRLSIL.

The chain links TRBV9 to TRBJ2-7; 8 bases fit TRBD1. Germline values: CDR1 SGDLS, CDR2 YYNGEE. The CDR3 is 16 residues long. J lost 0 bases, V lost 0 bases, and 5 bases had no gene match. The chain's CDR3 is CASSVGSGGSSYEQYF. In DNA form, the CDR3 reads TGTGCCAGCAGCGTAGGTTCAGGGGGCTCCTCCTACGAGCAGTACTTC.

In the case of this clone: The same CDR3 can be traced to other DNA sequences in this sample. The CDR3: CASSIGRAGANVLTF. CDR3 nucleotide sequence: TGTGCCAGTAGTATAGGCCGGGCTGGGGCCAACGTCCTGACTTTC. The rearrangement uses TRBV19 and TRBJ2-6, with D uncertain. In germline, CDR1 is LNHDA, CDR2 SQIVND (reference sequence). This CDR3 is built from 15 residues. Trimming stripped 1 base from V and 2 bases from J, with 6 bases between.

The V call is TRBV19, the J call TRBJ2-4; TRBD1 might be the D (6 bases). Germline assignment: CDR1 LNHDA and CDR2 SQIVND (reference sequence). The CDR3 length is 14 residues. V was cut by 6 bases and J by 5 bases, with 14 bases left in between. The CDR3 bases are TGTGCCAGTAGCCCCAGGGGCGGCGAAAACATTCAGTACTTC. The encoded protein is CASSPRGGENIQYF. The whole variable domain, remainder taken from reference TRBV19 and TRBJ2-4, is DGGITQSPKYLFRKEGQNVTLSCEQNLNHDAMYWYRQDPGQGLRLIYYSQIVNDFQKGDIAEGYSVSREKKESFPLTVTSAQKNPTAFYLCASSPRGGENIQYFGAGTRLSVL.

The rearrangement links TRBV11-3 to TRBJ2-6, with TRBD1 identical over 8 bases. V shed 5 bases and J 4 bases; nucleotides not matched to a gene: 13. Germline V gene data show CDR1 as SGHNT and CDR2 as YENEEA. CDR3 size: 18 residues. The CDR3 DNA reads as TGTGCCAGCAGCCCCGGACAGGGTAGGATTATGGGGGCCAACGTCCTGACTTTC. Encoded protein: CASSPGQGRIMGANVLTF.

The CDR3, as DNA: TGCGCCAGCAGCCGTGGTCGTTACAATGAGCAGTTCTTC. Residues: CASSRGRYNEQFF. The chain carries TRBV5-1 and TRBJ2-1, with D unresolved. V dropped 4 bases and J dropped 4 bases, with 9 bases sitting between them. The CDR3 has 13 amino acids. Germline CDR1 SGHRS, CDR2 YFSETQ.